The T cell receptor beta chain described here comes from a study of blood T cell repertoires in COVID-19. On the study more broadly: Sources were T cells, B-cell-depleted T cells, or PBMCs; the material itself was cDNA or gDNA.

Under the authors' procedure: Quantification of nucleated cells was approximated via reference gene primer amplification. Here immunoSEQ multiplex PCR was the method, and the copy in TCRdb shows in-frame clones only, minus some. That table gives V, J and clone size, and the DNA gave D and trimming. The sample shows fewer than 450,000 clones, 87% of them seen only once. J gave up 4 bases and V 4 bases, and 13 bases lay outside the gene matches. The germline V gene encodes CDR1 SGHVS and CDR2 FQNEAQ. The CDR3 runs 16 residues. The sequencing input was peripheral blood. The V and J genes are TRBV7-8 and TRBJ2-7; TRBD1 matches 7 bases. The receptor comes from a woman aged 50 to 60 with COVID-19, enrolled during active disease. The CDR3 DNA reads TGTGCCAGCAGCTCAAACCTAGGGCCGACAGGGTACGAGCAGTACTTC. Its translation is CASSSNLGPTGYEQYF.